The 18 T cell receptor beta chains in this list originate from one sample, sequenced in a study of vaccination effects on CD4 cells after COVID-19. This table comes from immunoSEQ multiplex PCR, and its TCRdb copy is limited to in-frame clones, with some not included. The sample holds fewer than 30,000 clones; about two thirds are singletons and the top ten take approximately 12%. Within the ViraFEST assay, antigen-specific CD4+ T cells underwent expansion with viral peptide pools prior to sequencing. Following culture for ten to eleven days, CD4+ T cells were isolated. In the vaccine recipients, nucleocapsid antibodies were negative and there was no prior SARS-CoV-2 infection. No antigens are known for them. The material sequenced was CD4+ T cells from PBMCs cultured with HCoV-OC43 spike peptides, taken before COVID-19 vaccination. Indicated subset: HCoV-OC43 spike overlapping peptide pool stimulation. All receptors come from a human donor who received a COVID-19 vaccine.

By share of the sample, this clone is large. The V and J genes are TRBV27 and TRBJ1-2; 7 bases are a match to TRBD1. There are 14 residues in the CDR3. The germline V gene encodes CDR1 MNHEY and CDR2 SMNVEV (reference sequence). V trimming: 6 bases; J trimming: 4 bases; junction bases outside the gene matches: 8. Written as DNA, the CDR3 is TGTGCCAGCAGAGAGAGGGGACAGCTCTATGGCTACACCTTC. As protein: CASRERGQLYGYTF.

The rearrangement links TRBV12-3 or TRBV12-4 to TRBJ2-3; D is unresolved. CDR3 size: 13 residues. Trimming took 4 bases from V and 2 from J, leaving 7 bases between them. The CDR3 DNA reads as TGTGCCAGCAGTTCCCAGACCACAGATACGCAGTATTTT. Translation: CASSSQTTDTQYF.

The chain links TRBV6-1 to TRBJ1-1, with D possibly TRBD1 on 5 matching bases. Germline values: CDR1 MNHNS, CDR2 SASEGT. This CDR3 is built from 16 residues. Between the trimmed V and J ends, which lost 0 bases and 4 bases, there was a span of 15 bases. CDR3 in amino acids: CASSEAGDPRRTEAFF. In DNA, the CDR3 is TGTGCCAGCAGTGAAGCGGGGGACCCTCGACGCACTGAAGCTTTCTTT.

This rearrangement joins TRBV29-1 to TRBJ2-2; no definite D call. Germline CDR1 and CDR2: SQVTM and ANQGSEA. Deletions cut 2 bases from V and 1 base from J, with 11 bases between. The CDR3 consists of 15 residues. As DNA, the CDR3 is TGCAGCGTTGAATTGGTCAGTCAGAACACCGGGGAGCTGTTTTTT. It yields the protein CSVELVSQNTGELFF.

A few counts support this clone. V and J are TRBV27 and TRBJ1-5; 8 positions agree with TRBD1. The CDR3 has 16 residues. Germline V lookup: CDR1 MNHEY, CDR2 SMNVEV (reference sequence). V shed 1 base and J 6 bases; nucleotides not matched to a gene: 8. The CDR3 DNA is TGTGCCAGCAGTTTATGGTCAGGGGGCGGTGGTCAGCCCCAGCATTTT. Translating it yields CASSLWSGGGGQPQHF.

V usage is TRBV6-5 and J usage is TRBJ2-3; the match to TRBD1 covers 8 bases. The germline gives CDR1 MNHEY, CDR2 SVGAGI. The CDR3 is 14 residues long. V trimming: 6 bases; J trimming: 3 bases; junction bases outside the gene matches: 5. CDR3 sequence reads: CASSWTGSTDTQYF. CDR3 DNA sequence: TGTGCCAGCAGCTGGACAGGGAGTACAGATACGCAGTATTTT.

The chain couples TRBV6-5 to TRBJ1-2, with a possible D match to TRBD1 (6 bases). CDR3 length equals 14 residues. V was cut by 5 bases and J by 4 bases, with 14 bases left in between. From germline, CDR1 is MNHEY and CDR2 SVGAGI. CDR3 DNA: TGTGCCAGCAGTCAACAGGGAGTCAGCTATGGCTACACCTTC. Amino acids: CASSQQGVSYGYTF.

The rearrangement joins TRBV25-1 to TRBJ1-6; 8 nucleotides align to TRBD1. CDR1 and CDR2 (germline): MGHDK, SYGVNS. This CDR3 spans 12 amino acids. The J segment lost 7 bases and the V segment lost 8 bases, leaving 1 base of the junction unmatched. The CDR3 reads CASGQGNSPLHF. CDR3 nucleotide sequence: TGTGCCAGCGGACAGGGCAATTCACCCCTCCACTTT.

The genes are TRBV18 and TRBJ2-2; possible D gene TRBD1, 5 bases. Trimming removed 0 bases at V and 7 bases at J, with 12 bases between. CDR3 length equals 15 residues. Germline values: CDR1 KGHSH, CDR2 LQKENI. CDR3 sequence: CASSPPAGPVGELFF. In nucleotides, the CDR3 is TGTGCCAGCTCACCACCTGCAGGGCCGGTCGGGGAGCTGTTTTTT.

The rearrangement joins TRBV7-6 to TRBJ2-3; 7 nucleotides align to TRBD2. The germline CDR1 and CDR2 sequences are SGHVS and FNYEAQ. J lost 6 bases, V lost 4 bases, and 1 base had no gene match. The CDR3 extends over 12 amino acids. The CDR3 is CASSSGGDTQYF. CDR3 DNA: TGTGCCAGCAGCTCCGGGGGGGATACGCAGTATTTT.

In this sample, this clone turned up a few times. The gene calls are TRBV18 and TRBJ1-5, with D uncertain. V shed 5 bases and J shed 4 bases, with 9 bases lying between them. The germline V gene encodes CDR1 KGHSH and CDR2 LQKENI. This CDR3 has 13 residues. DNA of the CDR3: TGTGCCAGCTCAGGGATAGAAAATCAGCCCCAGCATTTT. Translating it yields CASSGIENQPQHF. The full variable domain, completed using reference TRBV18 and TRBJ1-5, is NAGVMQNPRHLVRRRGQEARLRCSPMKGHSHVYWYRQLPEEGLKFMVYLQKENIIDESGMPKERFSAEFPKEGPSILRIQQVVRGDSAAYFCASSGIENQPQHFGDGTRLSIL.

The gene calls are TRBV24-1 and TRBJ1-1; D perhaps matches TRBD1 (6 bases). CDR1 is KGHDR and CDR2 is SFDVKD in the germline V gene. The CDR3 consists of 12 residues. Deletions cut 3 bases from V and 11 bases from J, with 12 bases between. The CDR3 bases are TGTGCCACCAGTGATAGCCAGGGGATCGCTTTCTTT. Translated, it gives CATSDSQGIAFF.

The V gene is TRBV29-1, the J gene TRBJ1-1; D gene uncertain. The CDR3 consists of 12 residues. The ends were cut back, 4 bases at V and 4 bases at J, with 10 bases in the middle. Germline CDR1 is SQVTM and CDR2 is ANQGSEA. CDR3 coding DNA: TGCAGCGTTGGGGAGGGTTTCACTGAAGCTTTCTTT. Its protein product is CSVGEGFTEAFF.

V gene TRBV5-1 combines with J gene TRBJ2-5; weak D call: TRBD2 (7 bases). Trimming left V 3 bases short and J 5 bases short, with 14 bases between. CDR1 SGHRS and CDR2 YFSETQ come from the germline V gene. This CDR3 has 14 amino acids. The CDR3 region is CASSWAGAAETQYF. The CDR3 DNA reads as TGCGCCAGCAGCTGGGCGGGGGCAGCGGAGACCCAGTACTTC.

Details on this clone: One junction end disagrees with the germline gene, perhaps due to a read error. This specimen includes other DNA sequences encoding the same CDR3. The J gene is TRBJ2-1, the V gene TRBV11-3; D unclear. This CDR3 spans 12 amino acids. Germline lookup yields CDR1 SGHNT and CDR2 YENEEA. The CDR3 region has the DNA TGTGCCAGCAGCCTAGAAGACAATGAGCAGTTCTTC. It codes for CASSLEDNEQFF.

In its sample, this clone was seen a few times. This sequence joins TRBV4-1 and TRBJ1-1, with TRBD1 matching 8 bases. Germline V CDR1 and CDR2: MGHRA, YSYEKL. This CDR3 has 15 amino acids. The V gene end was trimmed by 3 bases and the J gene end by 1 base; junction bases not matched to a gene: 4. The CDR3 coding sequence is TGCGCCAGCAGCCACGGCGGACAGGGGAACACTGAAGCTTTCTTT. Its protein product is CASSHGGQGNTEAFF.

The chain carries TRBV14 and TRBJ2-6; D gene uncertain. Trimming stripped 2 bases from V and 2 bases from J, with 13 bases between. CDR3 length equals 17 residues. Germline V gene sequence: CDR1 SGHDN, CDR2 FVKESK. The CDR3 is CASSQFLFHAGANVLTF. CDR3 DNA: TGTGCCAGCAGCCAATTTTTGTTTCATGCTGGGGCCAACGTCCTGACTTTC.

The rearrangement joins TRBV6-2 or TRBV6-3 to TRBJ1-1; D possibly corresponds to TRBD1 (5 bases). This CDR3 spans 18 amino acids. Trimming cost V 6 bases and J 0 bases, with 23 bases left between them. The germline V gene has CDR1 MNHEY and CDR2 SVGEGT. The CDR3 region has the DNA TGTGCCAGCAGCCCCACGGGGCAGGGACTAAGGATGAACACTGAAGCTTTCTTT. This encodes CASSPTGQGLRMNTEAFF.